This T cell receptor beta chain was identified in a study of blood T cell repertoires in COVID-19. Background on the study: Italy, Spain and the United States were the sources of the convalescent and acute COVID-19 samples. The analysed material was cDNA or gDNA that came from T cells, B-cell-depleted T cells, or PBMCs.

The repertoire was sequenced with immunoSEQ multiplex PCR; TCRdb's copy has only in-frame clones and lacks some. The data contain some 72,000 clones, approximately 89% of them singletons. Germline-derived CDR1 and CDR2 are WNHNN and SYGVQD (reference sequence). This CDR3 comprises 15 residues. The J segment lost 4 bases and the V segment lost 6 bases, leaving 3 bases of the junction unmatched. The V and J genes are TRBV10-1 and TRBJ2-2, with 12 bases that match TRBD2. Source material: peripheral blood. The source of this sequence is a man aged 45-60 years with active or convalescent COVID-19. DNA of the CDR3: TGCGCCAGCAGCCGGACTAGCGGGGCCACCGGGGAGCTGTTTTTT. It codes for CASSRTSGATGELFF.